This note documents a single T cell receptor (beta chain) sequence. This clone was found a few times. What antigen it recognizes has not been identified. No much larger clone is present one base from it, and per-base qualities are unavailable. On a MiSeq, deep resolution sequencing aimed for a depth between 1 in 1 million and 1 in 200,000 T cells, with each clonotype covered around 9.2x on average. The immunoSEQ hsTCRB Kit was used to generate TCR beta libraries. The original pipeline was this. Data were analyzed with ImmunoSEQ Data Assistant and ImmunoSEQ Analyzer, with V, D and J genes assigned per IMGT definitions. Clonality, which ranges from 0 to 1, was calculated by subtracting the normalized Shannon entropy of productive rearrangement frequencies from one. Public clonotype analysis was restricted to overrepresented clonotypes comprising at least 0.05% of each patient's repertoire. Repertoires from roughly 13 age-matched healthy donors in immuneACCESS were used as clonality controls. Imported from immuneACCESS, the table was reduced by TCRdb to in-frame sequences with V and J called. These copies leave out some clones; in studies compared against another copy, an unresolved V gene accounts for under half, and the cause of the remainder is not known. The V and J calls and the clone size are those of that table, but D and trimming were determined from the DNA. Within this sample are about 200,000 clones, with 65% to 80% of them counted one time only. The top ten clones comprise around 5.9% of the sample.

This sample is drawn from a study of cytotoxic CD8 clonotypes in ibrutinib-treated CLL (dated by TCRdb to 2020 to 2023). With respect to the entire study: The cohort included roughly 15 treatment-naive and roughly 10 relapsed/refractory patients; about 17 were IGHV unmutated. Responses were partial in 25 or so patients and complete in 2; after median approximately 66 months follow-up, roughly 15 stayed in remission and some twelve progressed. Samples at response were collected after a median of around twelve months of treatment, with a range of roughly 6 to 36 months. Samples averaged 255,043 productive templates and tens of thousands of productive rearrangements. Of the approximately 90 participants in the trial, about two dozen had longitudinal samples available. Cryopreserved peripheral blood mononuclear cells were collected at three points: before therapy, at response, and at either sustained remission or disease progression. Patients were still on ibrutinib when every remission and progressive disease sample was collected. Overall study outcomes, separate from this receptor: Public clonotypes were rare and either shrank or stayed stable during treatment, and the rise in clonality at ibrutinib response reflected expansion of private clonotypes. An increase in clonality was observed at ibrutinib response, with clonality remaining stable during sustained remission and falling back toward baseline at progression. Baseline clonality exceeded that of age-matched healthy donors and correlated strongly with circulating CD8+ T-cell counts. Lymph node repertoires were not examined, and the timing of sampling was not matched between patients in sustained remission and those whose disease progressed.

What this sample's time point label stands for: 12 months on ibrutinib. Roughly 2.2 micrograms of genomic DNA were extracted from cryopreserved PBMCs for TCR beta library preparation. Longitudinal blood samples from CLL patients receiving ibrutinib monotherapy were subjected to high-throughput TCR beta sequencing. The patients took part in an open-label, single-center phase 2 trial of ibrutinib monotherapy. From the germline V gene, CDR1 is SQVTM and CDR2 is ANQGSEA. The CDR3 runs 14 residues from the cysteine to the phenylalanine. Only CDR3 DNA remains: 42 bases, in frame from the first base. V and J lose 1 base and 6 bases, and a span of 13 bases separates them.

The sequence was obtained from a human donor with chronic lymphocytic leukemia. The chain joins TRBV29-1 to TRBJ2-1; the D gene is perhaps TRBD2, on 6 matching bases. Source: PBMCs, taken after 12 months of ibrutinib treatment. The CDR3 here reads CSVEGLVGGNEQFF. In nucleotide form, the sequence is TGCAGCGTTGAAGGACTAGTGGGGGGCAATGAGCAGTTCTTC.